These 32 T cell receptor beta chains were sequenced from one sample in a study of blood T cell repertoires in COVID-19. Produced via immunoSEQ multiplex PCR; TCRdb's table is partial and in-frame only. The table records about 56,000 clones, roughly 89% of them present only once. Sequencing used peripheral blood. The receptors derive from a woman aged 60-75 years with COVID-19, enrolled during active disease.

The chain employs TRBV19 and TRBJ2-1; TRBD2 matches at 12 bases. CDR3 length: 17 amino acids. J was trimmed by 2 bases and V by 4 bases; bases with no gene match: 6. The germline V gene encodes CDR1 LNHDA and CDR2 SQIVND (reference sequence). This CDR3 reads CASSTSTSGSTYNEQFF. CDR3 in DNA: TGTGCCAGTAGTACGTCGACTAGCGGGAGTACCTACAATGAGCAGTTCTTC.

This chain connects TRBV27 to TRBJ2-1, with TRBD2 matching 11 bases. Trimming at V came to 3 bases and at J to 5 bases, leaving 3 bases not matched to a gene. CDR1 and CDR2 (germline): MNHEY, SMNVEV (reference sequence). The CDR3 has 15 amino acids. CDR3 sequence: CASSFGTSGHNEQFF. The CDR3 DNA sequence: TGTGCCAGCAGTTTCGGGACTAGCGGACACAATGAGCAGTTCTTC.

The CDR3 sequence: CASSPGLAVQETQYF. CDR3 DNA: TGTGCCAGCAGCCCTGGACTAGCGGTACAAGAGACCCAGTACTTC. This chain joins TRBV7-8 and TRBJ2-5; 10 bases map to TRBD2. This CDR3 has 15 residues. CDR1 is SGHVS and CDR2 is FQNEAQ in the germline V gene. J lost 2 bases, V lost 5 bases, and 5 bases had no gene match.

The chain links TRBV3-1 (or the pseudogene TRBV3-2) to TRBJ2-2, with TRBD1 as a possible D gene (5 bases). Trimming removed 1 base at V and 1 base at J, with 16 bases between. The CDR3 has 18 residues. Germline CDR1 reads LGHDT; CDR2 reads YNNKEL (reference sequence). The CDR3 reads CASSQGALDTLNTGELFF. The CDR3, as DNA: TGTGCCAGCAGCCAAGGCGCCCTGGACACCCTGAACACCGGGGAGCTGTTTTTT.

This chain joins TRBV28 and TRBJ1-2, with D hard to call. The V end lost 2 bases, the J end lost 5 bases, and 6 bases lay between the germline ends. Germline V lookup: CDR1 MDHEN, CDR2 SYDVKM. This CDR3 is 12 amino acids long. This CDR3 reads CASSLSVYGYTF. The CDR3 coding sequence is TGTGCCAGCAGTTTAAGCGTATATGGCTACACCTTC.

V gene TRBV6-2 or TRBV6-3 combines with J gene TRBJ2-7, with 9 bases aligning to TRBD1. Germline V gene sequence: CDR1 MNHEY, CDR2 SVGEGT. CDR3 length: 16 amino acids. J gave up 3 bases and V 2 bases, and 8 bases lay outside the gene matches. The DNA for the CDR3 is TGTGCCAGCAGTTACAAGACCGGGACAGGGAACTACGAGCAGTACTTC. Translating it yields CASSYKTGTGNYEQYF.

This chain connects TRBV2 to TRBJ2-5, with TRBD1 as a possible D gene (5 bases). The V gene lost 4 bases and the J gene lost 4 bases, with 7 bases spanning the gap. CDR1 and CDR2 (germline): SNHLY, FYNNEI. This CDR3 has 12 amino acids. CDR3 sequence: CASSGRAETQYF. DNA for the CDR3: TGTGCCAGCAGTGGCAGGGCAGAGACCCAGTACTTC.

This rearrangement joins TRBV19 to TRBJ1-1; 11 nucleotides align to TRBD1. With V trimmed by 7 bases and J by 10 bases, 8 bases remained unmatched. Germline-derived CDR1 and CDR2 are LNHDA and SQIVND (reference sequence). This CDR3 spans 13 amino acids. CDR3 nucleotides: TGTGCCAGTAACCCAGGACAGGGGGCTCGAGCTTTCTTT. The encoded protein is CASNPGQGARAFF.

CDR3 residues: CASSGDSSVQPQHF. The CDR3 DNA is TGTGCCAGCAGTGGGGACAGTTCAGTCCAGCCCCAGCATTTT. The chain recombines TRBV27 with TRBJ1-5; 7 nucleotides agree with TRBD1. After removal of 5 bases from V and 7 bases from J, the junction contained 8 bases not matched to a gene. Germline CDR1 MNHEY, CDR2 SMNVEV (reference sequence). This CDR3 spans 14 amino acids.

The gene calls are TRBV19 and TRBJ1-1; 9 nucleotides align to TRBD1. V lost 4 bases, J lost 7 bases, and 7 bases stayed unmatched. The CDR3 has 14 amino acids. Germline lookup yields CDR1 LNHDA and CDR2 SQIVND (reference sequence). The DNA for the CDR3 is TGTGCCAGTAGTAGGAGGGACAGGGCGGATGAAGCTTTCTTT. It codes for CASSRRDRADEAFF.

The rearrangement uses TRBV6-5 and TRBJ1-1; D not resolved. This CDR3 has 13 residues. With 5 bases removed from V and 0 bases from J, the gap between germline ends came to 7 bases. In germline, CDR1 is MNHEY, CDR2 SVGAGI. CDR3 protein: CASSPTLNTEAFF. The DNA for the CDR3 is TGTGCCAGCAGTCCTACCTTGAACACTGAAGCTTTCTTT.

The V call is TRBV10-3, the J call TRBJ2-4; TRBD1 agrees at 7 bases. Germline V gives CDR1 ENHRY, CDR2 SYGVKD. J was trimmed by 8 bases and V by 2 bases; bases with no gene match: 12. This CDR3 region has 16 residues. The CDR3 nucleotides are TGTGCCATCAGTGAGAGAGGGACAGCCCCCCCCTACATTCAGTACTTC. Its translation is CAISERGTAPPYIQYF.

CDR3 bases: TGTGCCAGTAGTATGTGGACAGGTCACACAGATACGCAGTATTTT. The encoded protein is CASSMWTGHTDTQYF. The chain is built from TRBV19 and TRBJ2-3, with TRBD1 matching over 7 bases. Trimming cost V 3 bases and J 2 bases; bases outside gene matches: 5. This CDR3 spans 15 amino acids. Germline assignment: CDR1 LNHDA and CDR2 SQIVND (reference sequence).

The chain recombines TRBV5-4 with TRBJ2-3, with 11 bases fitting TRBD2. The germline CDR1 and CDR2 sequences are SGHNT and YYREEE (reference sequence). J gave up 4 bases and V 4 bases, and 8 bases lay outside the gene matches. CDR3 size: 16 residues. The chain's CDR3 is CASSPPGLADADTQYF. The CDR3 coding sequence is TGTGCCAGCAGCCCGCCGGGACTAGCGGATGCAGATACGCAGTATTTT.

V and J are TRBV28 and TRBJ1-1, with a possible D match to TRBD1 (5 bases). Trimming took off 4 bases at V and 2 bases at J, with 11 bases between the two ends. Germline lookup yields CDR1 MDHEN and CDR2 SYDVKM. The CDR3 is 14 residues long. CDR3 region: CASSSGGSNTEAFF. CDR3 in DNA: TGTGCCAGCAGTTCGGGGGGTTCAAACACTGAAGCTTTCTTT.

V gene TRBV28 combines with J gene TRBJ2-3; the D gene is possibly TRBD2 (5 bases). The CDR3 is 14 residues long. V was clipped by 3 bases and J by 2 bases, with 9 bases between them. Germline V gene sequence: CDR1 MDHEN, CDR2 SYDVKM. This CDR3 reads CASSFWGATDTQYF. CDR3 in DNA: TGTGCCAGCAGTTTCTGGGGAGCCACAGATACGCAGTATTTT. Full variable domain (rest looked up from reference TRBV28 and TRBJ2-3): DVKVTQSSRYLVKRTGEKVFLECVQDMDHENMFWYRQDPGLGLRLIYFSYDVKMKEKGDIPEGYSVSREKKERFSLILESASTNQTSMYLCASSFWGATDTQYFGPGTRLTVL.

The rearrangement uses TRBV10-2 and TRBJ1-2; 7 bases map to TRBD1. CDR3 length: 18 amino acids. After removal of 5 bases from V and 2 bases from J, the junction contained 17 bases not matched to a gene. Germline V gene data show CDR1 as WSHSY and CDR2 as SAAADI. In DNA, the CDR3 is TGCGCCAGCAGTCCCCCAAACCCACAGGGGAGAGGGAACTATGGCTACACCTTC. It codes for CASSPPNPQGRGNYGYTF.

This rearrangement joins TRBV29-1 to TRBJ2-5, with D maybe TRBD2 (5 bases). V was clipped by 6 bases and J by 1 base, with 12 bases between them. Germline lookup yields CDR1 SQVTM and CDR2 ANQGSEA. The CDR3 spans 13 residues. The CDR3 loop is CSVTGLTQETQYF. For the CDR3, the DNA is TGCAGCGTGACCGGACTCACCCAAGAGACCCAGTACTTC.

V and J are TRBV6-5 and TRBJ1-2, with TRBD1 identical over 8 bases. Germline lookup yields CDR1 MNHEY and CDR2 SVGAGI. There are 14 residues in the CDR3. V shed 0 bases and J 8 bases; nucleotides not matched to a gene: 5. The DNA of the CDR3 is TGTGCCAGCAGTTACTCGAGACAGGGGAACGGCTACACCTTC. Its protein product is CASSYSRQGNGYTF.

Here the CDR3 DNA reads TGTGCCAGCAGCGGGACTTACAGGGGGCAAGATCAGCCCCAGCATTTT. It codes for CASSGTYRGQDQPQHF. The rearrangement uses TRBV5-6 and TRBJ1-5; TRBD1 matches 9 bases. The germline V gene has CDR1 SGHDT and CDR2 YYEEEE. V shed 4 bases, J shed 5 bases, and the junction held 10 bases outside the gene matches. CDR3 length: 16 residues.

J is TRBJ1-2 and V is TRBV5-1, with 8 bases that match TRBD1. Germline CDR1 is SGHRS and CDR2 is YFSETQ. J was trimmed by 2 bases and V by 4 bases; bases with no gene match: 4. CDR3 length: 14 residues. The DNA for the CDR3 is TGCGCCAGCAGCCCGGGACAGGAGAACTATGGCTACACCTTC. Protein sequence: CASSPGQENYGYTF.

The genes are TRBV6-5 and TRBJ2-7; 8 positions agree with TRBD1. Germline assignment: CDR1 MNHEY and CDR2 SVGAGI. Trimming at V came to 6 bases and at J to 3 bases, leaving 10 bases not matched to a gene. The CDR3 has 15 amino acids. CDR3 bases: TGTGCCAGCAGGCCCGGGACAGGAGAGGGCTACGAGCAGTACTTC. Its protein product is CASRPGTGEGYEQYF.

This rearrangement joins TRBV6-4 to TRBJ1-2; TRBD1 might be the D (5 bases). Germline CDR1 and CDR2: MRHNA and SNTAGT. Between the trimmed V and J ends, which lost 7 bases and 0 bases, there was a span of 15 bases. The CDR3 consists of 15 residues. The CDR3 coding sequence is TGTGCCAGCAAGAAGGACATGAACCCTAACTATGGCTACACCTTC. It is translated as CASKKDMNPNYGYTF.

This chain links TRBV19 with TRBJ2-5; 10 nucleotides match TRBD1. V shed 5 bases and J 4 bases; nucleotides not matched to a gene: 4. This CDR3 region has 14 residues. Germline CDR1 and CDR2: LNHDA and SQIVND (reference sequence). CDR3 in DNA: TGTGCCAGTAGTCACGGACAGGGGGTAGAGACCCAGTACTTC. The encoded protein is CASSHGQGVETQYF.

This chain joins TRBV30 and TRBJ1-2, with a weak D call TRBD1 (6 bases). The CDR3 is 14 residues long. Looked up from germline, CDR1 is GTSNPN and CDR2 is SVGIG (reference sequence). Deletions cut 1 base from V and 7 bases from J, with 16 bases between. CDR3 in DNA: TGTGCCTGGAGTGCCGGGACACCTGACTTTGGCTACACCTTC. Encoded protein: CAWSAGTPDFGYTF.

The rearrangement uses TRBV9 and TRBJ2-3; 10 nucleotides match TRBD2. The germline V gene has CDR1 SGDLS and CDR2 YYNGEE. V trimming: 0 bases; J trimming: 6 bases; junction bases outside the gene matches: 4. The CDR3 extends over 15 amino acids. The CDR3 coding sequence is TGTGCCAGCAGCGTAGGAGGAGCGGGGGGGGATACGCAGTATTTT. As protein: CASSVGGAGGDTQYF.

The chain joins TRBV7-2 to TRBJ1-4, with D perhaps TRBD1 (6 bases). Germline V gene data show CDR1 as SGHTA and CDR2 as FQGNSA. Between the trimmed V and J ends, which lost 0 bases and 8 bases, there was a span of 13 bases. The CDR3 loop spans 15 amino acids. CDR3 in amino acids: CASSLAQGRREKLFF. The DNA of the CDR3 is TGTGCCAGCAGCTTAGCCCAGGGGCGTCGGGAAAAACTGTTTTTT.

CDR3 region: CASSLYFGGQELAKNIQYF. DNA for the CDR3: TGTGCCAGCAGCTTATACTTTGGGGGACAAGAGTTAGCCAAAAACATTCAGTACTTC. The V gene is TRBV11-2, the J gene TRBJ2-4; D is perhaps TRBD1 (6 bases). Germline lookup yields CDR1 SGHAT and CDR2 FQNNGV. V shed 2 bases and J shed 0 bases, with 20 bases lying between them. The CDR3 sequence is 19 residues long.

The V call is TRBV19, the J call TRBJ1-2; D is undetermined. Germline V gene sequence: CDR1 LNHDA, CDR2 SQIVND (reference sequence). The V gene lost 9 bases and the J gene lost 1 base, with 9 bases spanning the gap. There are 12 residues in the CDR3. The CDR3 protein is CASTDNNYGYTF. The DNA for the CDR3 is TGTGCCAGCACAGACAATAACTATGGCTACACCTTC.

This clone was seen just once. The J gene is TRBJ2-5, the V gene TRBV5-5; no clear D gene. Germline V gene lookup returns CDR1 SGHKS and CDR2 YYEKEE (reference sequence). Between the trimmed V and J ends, which lost 0 bases and 5 bases, there was a span of 5 bases. The CDR3 has 12 residues. CDR3 bases: TGTGCCAGCAGCTTGGGGGCTGAGACCCAGTACTTC. Amino acid sequence: CASSLGAETQYF. Combining the CDR3 with reference TRBV5-5 and TRBJ2-5 gives the whole variable domain DAGVTQSPTHLIKTRGQQVTLRCSPISGHKSVSWYQQVLGQGPQFIFQYYEKEERGRGNFPDRFSARQFPNYSSELNVNALLLGDSALYLCASSLGAETQYFGPGTRLLVL.

This rearrangement joins TRBV5-6 to TRBJ1-4; weak D call: TRBD1 (5 bases). The CDR3 spans 13 residues. Germline V gene data show CDR1 as SGHDT and CDR2 as YYEEEE. V shed 1 base and J shed 5 bases, with 6 bases lying between them. CDR3: CASSLQGNEKLFF. In nucleotides, the CDR3 is TGTGCCAGCAGCTTGCAGGGAAATGAAAAACTGTTTTTT.

This clone has a single count. The V and J genes are TRBV7-2 and TRBJ2-3, with 8 bases that match TRBD2. V lost 5 bases and J lost 2; bases outside the gene matches: 9. From germline, CDR1 is SGHTA and CDR2 FQGNSA. The CDR3 sequence is 16 residues long. CDR3 sequence reads: CASSPRGRGVTDTQYF. The DNA for the CDR3 is TGTGCCAGCAGCCCCCGTGGGCGGGGGGTCACAGATACGCAGTATTTT.